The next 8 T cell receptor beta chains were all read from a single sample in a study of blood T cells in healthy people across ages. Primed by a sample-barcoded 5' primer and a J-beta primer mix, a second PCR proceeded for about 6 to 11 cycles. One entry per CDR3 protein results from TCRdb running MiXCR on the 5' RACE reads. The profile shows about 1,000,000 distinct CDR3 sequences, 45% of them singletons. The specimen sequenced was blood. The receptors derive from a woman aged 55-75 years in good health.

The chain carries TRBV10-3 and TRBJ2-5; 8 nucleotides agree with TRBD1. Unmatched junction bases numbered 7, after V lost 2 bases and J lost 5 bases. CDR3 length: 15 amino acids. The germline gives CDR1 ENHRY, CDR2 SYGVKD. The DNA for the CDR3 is TGTGCCATCAGTGAGAGGACAGGGTATGGGGAGACCCAGTACTTC. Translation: CAISERTGYGETQYF.

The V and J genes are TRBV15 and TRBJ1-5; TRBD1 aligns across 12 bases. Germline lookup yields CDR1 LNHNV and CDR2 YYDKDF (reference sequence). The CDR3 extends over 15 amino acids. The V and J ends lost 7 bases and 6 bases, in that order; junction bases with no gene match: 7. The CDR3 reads CATNRDRGLGQPQHF. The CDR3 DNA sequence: TGTGCCACCAACAGGGACAGGGGGCTGGGTCAGCCCCAGCATTTT. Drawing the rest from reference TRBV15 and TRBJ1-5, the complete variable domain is DAMVIQNPRYQVTQFGKPVTLSCSQTLNHNVMYWYQQKSSQAPKLLFHYYDKDFNNEADTPDNFQSRRPNTSFCFLDIRSPGLGDTAMYLCATNRDRGLGQPQHFGDGTRLSIL.

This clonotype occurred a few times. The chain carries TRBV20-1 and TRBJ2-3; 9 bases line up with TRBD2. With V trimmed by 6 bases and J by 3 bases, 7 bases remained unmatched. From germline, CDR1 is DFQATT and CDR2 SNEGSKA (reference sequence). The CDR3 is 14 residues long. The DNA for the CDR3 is TGCAGTGCATTTGGACTAGCGACGACAGATACGCAGTATTTT. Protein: CSAFGLATTDTQYF.

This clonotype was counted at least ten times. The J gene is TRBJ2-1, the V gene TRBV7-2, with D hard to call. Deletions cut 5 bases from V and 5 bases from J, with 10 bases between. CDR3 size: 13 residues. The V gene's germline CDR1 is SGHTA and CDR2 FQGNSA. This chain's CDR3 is CASSVMGNNEQFF. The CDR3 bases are TGTGCCAGCAGCGTTATGGGGAACAATGAGCAGTTCTTC. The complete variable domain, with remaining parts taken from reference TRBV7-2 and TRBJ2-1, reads GAGVSQSPSNKVTEKGKDVELRCDPISGHTALYWYRQSLGQGLEFLIYFQGNSAPDKSGLPSDRFSAERTGGSVSTLTIQRTQQEDSAVYLCASSVMGNNEQFFGPGTRLTVL.

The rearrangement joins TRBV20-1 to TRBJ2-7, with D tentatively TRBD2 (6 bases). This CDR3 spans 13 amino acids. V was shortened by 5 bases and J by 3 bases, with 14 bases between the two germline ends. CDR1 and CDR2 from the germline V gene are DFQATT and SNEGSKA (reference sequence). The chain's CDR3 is CSAGGRTNYEQYF. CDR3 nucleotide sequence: TGCAGTGCTGGGGGAAGGACTAACTACGAGCAGTACTTC.

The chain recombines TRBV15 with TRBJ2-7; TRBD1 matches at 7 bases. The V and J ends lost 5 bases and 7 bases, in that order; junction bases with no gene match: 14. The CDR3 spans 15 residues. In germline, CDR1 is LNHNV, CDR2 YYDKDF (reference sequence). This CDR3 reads CATSGGQAQPNEQYF. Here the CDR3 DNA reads TGTGCCACCAGCGGAGGACAGGCTCAACCCAATGAGCAGTACTTC.

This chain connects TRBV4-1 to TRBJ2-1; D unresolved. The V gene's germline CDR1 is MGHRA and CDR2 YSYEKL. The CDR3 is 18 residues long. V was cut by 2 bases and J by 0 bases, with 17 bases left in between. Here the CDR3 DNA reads TGCGCCAGCAGCCAAACCGCTTTAGTCGGGTACTCCTACAATGAGCAGTTCTTC. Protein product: CASSQTALVGYSYNEQFF.

The CDR3 coding sequence is TGTGCCAGCAGCCCCCGGGACAGGGAAAGAAATGAGCAGTTCTTC. This sequence encodes CASSPRDRERNEQFF. The chain couples TRBV9 to TRBJ2-1; the match to TRBD1 covers 9 bases. This CDR3 is 15 amino acids long. Unmatched junction bases numbered 9, after V lost 4 bases and J lost 7 bases. Germline CDR1 SGDLS, CDR2 YYNGEE.